The 2 T cell receptor beta chains below all came from one sample that was sequenced in a study of blood T cells in healthy people across ages. Then a second PCR, running about 6 to 11 cycles, was carried out with a sample-barcoded 5' primer and a J-beta primer mix. From the 5' RACE reads, TCRdb called clonotypes with MiXCR, one entry per CDR3 protein. The profile shows hundreds of thousands of distinct CDR3 sequences, under 70% of them singletons. What was sequenced was blood. The receptors derive from a man in his fifties or sixties in good health.

This clonotype was counted only a few times. This chain uses TRBV7-2 with TRBJ2-4; D is unresolved. The V end lost 5 bases, the J end lost 8 bases, and 16 bases lay between the germline ends. The CDR3 spans 14 residues. The germline gives CDR1 SGHTA, CDR2 FQGNSA. The CDR3 sequence is CASSQMWGDDIQYF. The CDR3 DNA sequence: TGTGCCAGCAGCCAGATGTGGGGTGACGACATTCAGTACTTC. Complete variable domain (other parts from reference TRBV7-2 and TRBJ2-4): GAGVSQSPSNKVTEKGKDVELRCDPISGHTALYWYRQSLGQGLEFLIYFQGNSAPDKSGLPSDRFSAERTGGSVSTLTIQRTQQEDSAVYLCASSQMWGDDIQYFGAGTRLSVL.

V and J are TRBV19 and TRBJ1-5; the D gene is possibly TRBD1 (5 bases). The germline gives CDR1 LNHDA, CDR2 SQIVND (reference sequence). The CDR3 is 15 amino acids. The V end was cut by 6 bases, the J end by 5 bases, with 17 bases between. The CDR3: CASRARGVGDQPQHF. CDR3 sequence (DNA): TGTGCCAGTAGGGCAAGGGGCGTCGGGGATCAGCCCCAGCATTTT.